One and the same sample provided the 13 T cell receptor beta chains below, sequenced in a study of control samples from healthy donors and cancer patients. Assay used: immunoSEQ multiplex PCR; TCRdb lists only in-frame clones, some missing. The top ten hold about 12% of the sample, which has about 120,000 clones, approximately 87% seen once. Sequencing was carried out using blood. These TCRs come from a young man in good health.

The rearrangement uses TRBV19 and TRBJ1-2; D remains unclear. The CDR3 sequence is 14 residues long. Germline V gene lookup returns CDR1 LNHDA and CDR2 SQIVND (reference sequence). V was pared by 0 bases and J by 0 bases, with 5 bases between. The CDR3: CASSIDRTNYGYTF. In DNA, the CDR3 is TGTGCCAGTAGTATAGACAGGACTAACTATGGCTACACCTTC.

The chain couples TRBV5-1 to TRBJ1-6; TRBD1 matches 9 bases. V lost 0 bases to trimming and J lost 0 bases; unmatched junction nucleotides: 7. Germline-derived CDR1 and CDR2 are SGHRS and YFSETQ. CDR3 size: 19 residues. The CDR3 is CASSLEGTGQSSYNSPLHF. CDR3 sequence (DNA): TGCGCCAGCAGCTTGGAAGGGACAGGGCAAAGCTCCTATAATTCACCCCTCCACTTT. Combining the CDR3 with reference TRBV5-1 and TRBJ1-6 gives the whole variable domain KAGVTQTPRYLIKTRGQQVTLSCSPISGHRSVSWYQQTPGQGLQFLFEYFSETQRNKGNFPGRFSGRQFSNSRSEMNVSTLELGDSALYLCASSLEGTGQSSYNSPLHFGNGTRLTVT.

The V gene is TRBV19, the J gene TRBJ1-2; D gene uncertain. Trimming took 3 bases from V and 0 from J, leaving 11 bases between them. The CDR3 contains 15 residues. The germline V gene has CDR1 LNHDA and CDR2 SQIVND (reference sequence). The CDR3 spells CASSIRAGANYGYTF. CDR3 in DNA: TGTGCCAGTAGTATCCGAGCTGGGGCTAACTATGGCTACACCTTC.

The V call is TRBV5-6, the J call TRBJ1-4, with 8 bases matching TRBD1. CDR1 and CDR2 from the germline V gene are SGHDT and YYEEEE. The J segment lost 6 bases and the V segment lost 2 bases, leaving 6 bases of the junction unmatched. This CDR3 is built from 15 residues. The CDR3 loop is CASSFRQGWDEKLFF. The CDR3 DNA follows: TGTGCCAGCAGCTTCCGACAGGGGTGGGATGAAAAACTGTTTTTT. Drawing the rest from reference TRBV5-6 and TRBJ1-4, the complete variable domain is DAGVTQSPTHLIKTRGQQVTLRCSPKSGHDTVSWYQQALGQGPQFIFQYYEEEERQRGNFPDRFSGHQFPNYSSELNVNALLLGDSALYLCASSFRQGWDEKLFFGSGTQLSVL.

The chain couples TRBV29-1 to TRBJ1-2, with TRBD1 identical over 9 bases. Germline lookup yields CDR1 SQVTM and CDR2 ANQGSEA. The CDR3 has 15 amino acids. J was trimmed by 4 bases and V by 0 bases; bases with no gene match: 6. CDR3 amino acids: CSVEEGTGWGYGYTF. The CDR3 DNA reads TGCAGCGTTGAAGAAGGGACAGGGTGGGGCTATGGCTACACCTTC.

The chain uses TRBV7-9 and TRBJ1-4; 9 positions agree with TRBD1. The CDR3 sequence is 14 residues long. Trimming removed 4 bases from V and 8 bases from J; junction bases left unmatched: 5. Germline loops: CDR1 SEHNR, CDR2 FQNEAQ (reference sequence). In DNA, the CDR3 is TGTGCCAGCAGCTACGGGACAGGGAGCGAAAAACTGTTTTTT. Translating gives CASSYGTGSEKLFF.

The chain uses TRBV21-1 and TRBJ1-4; the tabulated D call, TRBD1, remains unverified against the DNA. TRBV21-1 is reported as a pseudogene. CDR3 length equals 17 residues. CDR3 sequence reads: CASSKEERTGGCEKLFF. CDR3 bases: TGTGCCAGCAGCAAAGAGGAAAGGACAGGCGGATGTGAAAAACTGTTTTTT.

This clone has only one observation. The V call is TRBV27, the J call TRBJ1-4; 7 nucleotides match TRBD1. The V gene's germline CDR1 is MNHEY and CDR2 SMNVEV (reference sequence). This CDR3 has 14 residues. V trimming: 4 bases; J trimming: 8 bases; junction bases outside the gene matches: 7. This CDR3 is CASSSGQPREKLFF. DNA of the CDR3: TGTGCCAGCAGTTCGGGACAGCCTCGAGAAAAACTGTTTTTT. Together with reference TRBV27 and TRBJ1-4, the CDR3 gives the full variable domain: EAQVTQNPRYLITVTGKKLTVTCSQNMNHEYMSWYRQDPGLGLRQIYYSMNVEVTDKGDVPEGYKVSRKEKRNFPLILESPSPNQTSLYFCASSSGQPREKLFFGSGTQLSVL.

This rearrangement joins TRBV6-5 to TRBJ2-7; 9 nucleotides align to TRBD1. The CDR3 consists of 14 residues. The trim removed 0 bases at V and 5 bases at J, leaving 2 bases unmatched. CDR1 and CDR2 (germline): MNHEY, SVGAGI. The CDR3 loop reads CASSYSQGAHEQYF. The CDR3 region has the DNA TGTGCCAGCAGTTACTCACAGGGGGCACACGAGCAGTACTTC.

The chain has TRBV10-2 and TRBJ1-5; 8 bases fit TRBD1. The V gene end was trimmed by 5 bases and the J gene end by 0 bases; junction bases not matched to a gene: 6. The CDR3 extends over 16 amino acids. Per germline, CDR1 WSHSY and CDR2 SAAADI. The CDR3 is CASSPDRAYSNQPQHF. The CDR3 DNA reads TGCGCCAGCAGTCCGGACAGGGCGTATAGCAATCAGCCCCAGCATTTT.

This clone was counted once. The V and J genes are TRBV14 and TRBJ2-3; possible D gene TRBD2, 5 bases. This CDR3 has 13 amino acids. V lost 6 bases, J lost 2 bases, and 9 bases lay in between. Germline V gene sequence: CDR1 SGHDN, CDR2 FVKESK. The CDR3 DNA reads as TGTGCCAGCAGTTACGACTACACAGATACGCAGTATTTT. Protein: CASSYDYTDTQYF.

V is TRBV27 and J is TRBJ2-2; D might be TRBD1 (6 bases). The CDR3 covers 14 residues. The V gene lost 1 base and the J gene lost 6 bases, with 9 bases spanning the gap. Germline lookup yields CDR1 MNHEY and CDR2 SMNVEV (reference sequence). CDR3 sequence reads: CASSLFQGPGELFF. Written as DNA, the CDR3 is TGTGCCAGCAGTTTATTCCAGGGGCCCGGGGAGCTGTTTTTT.

This chain joins TRBV27 and TRBJ2-3; D not resolved. V was clipped by 4 bases and J by 6 bases, with 5 bases between them. Germline lookup yields CDR1 MNHEY and CDR2 SMNVEV (reference sequence). This CDR3 comprises 11 residues. Here the CDR3 DNA reads TGTGCCAGCAGTTCTTTCGATACGCAGTATTTT. It codes for CASSSFDTQYF.